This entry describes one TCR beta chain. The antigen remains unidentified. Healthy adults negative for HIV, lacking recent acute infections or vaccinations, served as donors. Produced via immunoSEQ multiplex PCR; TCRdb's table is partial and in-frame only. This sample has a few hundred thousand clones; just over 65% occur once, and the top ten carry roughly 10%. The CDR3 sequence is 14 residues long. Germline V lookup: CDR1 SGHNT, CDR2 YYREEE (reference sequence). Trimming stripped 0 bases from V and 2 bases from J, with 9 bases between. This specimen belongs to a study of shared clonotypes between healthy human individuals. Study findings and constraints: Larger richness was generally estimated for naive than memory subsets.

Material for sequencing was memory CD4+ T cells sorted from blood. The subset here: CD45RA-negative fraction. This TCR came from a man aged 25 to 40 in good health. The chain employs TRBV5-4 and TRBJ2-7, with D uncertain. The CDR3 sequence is CASSLDVSPYEQYF. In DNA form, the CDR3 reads TGTGCCAGCAGCTTGGACGTGTCCCCCTACGAGCAGTACTTC.